This T cell receptor (beta chain) was captured in a study of blood T cell repertoires in COVID-19. Original processing notes: Quantification of nucleated cells was approximated via reference gene primer amplification. Sequenced by immunoSEQ multiplex PCR; TCRdb stores in-frame clones only, minus some. Clone size and V and J calls were adopted from that table, with D and trimming inferred from the DNA. The sample holds 290,000 or so clones, around nine tenths seen once. Recruitment covered about 25 US areas and drew participants whose ages spanned 18 to 89 years. Recovered participants had two consecutive negative NP/OP PCR tests, healthcare professional clearance, or symptom resolution. Trimming cost V 0 bases and J 9 bases; bases outside gene matches: 6. This CDR3 has 16 residues. The germline V gene has CDR1 MNHEY and CDR2 SVGEGT.

The V call is TRBV6-2 or TRBV6-3, the J call TRBJ2-3; 13 bases match TRBD2. This TCR was sampled from a woman aged 18-35 years who had recovered from COVID-19. Sequencing was carried out using PBMCs or T cells enriched from blood (not recorded which). The CDR3 DNA reads as TGTGCCAGCAGTTACTCGACTAGCGGGGGGCCTTGGACGCAGTATTTT. It specifies CASSYSTSGGPWTQYF.